This T cell receptor (beta chain) originates from a study of regulatory T cells in long-lasting Graves disease. Findings and caveats of the study: Persistent disease was characterized by preferential usage of TRBV28, TRBJ1-2 and TRBJ2-5.

This CDR3 is 14 amino acids long. Germline V lookup: CDR1 MDHEN, CDR2 SYDVKM. The V end was cut by 4 bases, the J end by 7 bases, with 17 bases between. This clonotype was observed many times. Its antigen is not identified. Assembly of TCR beta libraries relied on iRepertoire HTBI primers together with Arm-PCR of CDR3 regions. Original processing methods: Among the samples, approximately 60 TRBV and 14 to 15 TRBJ segments were identified. TCRdb redid the calling of the multiplex PCR reads with MiXCR, one entry per CDR3 protein. The V and J calls and clone size are TCRdb's, not the authors'. The sample holds about 430,000 distinct CDR3 sequences, around a fifth seen once. Stated time point: persistent/refractory GD, antithyroid drugs over 5 years with positive TRAb. Scientists built the TCR library using RNA that was extracted from PBMCs. As collected, the peripheral blood samples measured about 8.1 milliliters each and went into EDTA tubes.

The V call is TRBV28, the J call TRBJ2-7, with D tentatively TRBD2 (6 bases). Sequences were derived from peripheral blood mononuclear cells (PBMCs), sampled when the disease was refractory, from a patient treated with antithyroid drugs. This clonotype was obtained from a female donor with Graves disease. CDR3 DNA: TGTGCCAGCAGTTGGAATAGCGGCCCTAGGGAGCAGTACTTC. Protein sequence: CASSWNSGPREQYF.